The 29 T cell receptor beta chains below were found in one sample sequenced in a study of blood T cells in healthy people across ages. PCR was performed a second time for about 6 to 12 cycles using a sample-barcoded 5' primer and a J-beta primer mix. Each CDR3 protein gets one entry after TCRdb re-called the 5' RACE reads with MiXCR. This sample has roughly 1,100,000 distinct CDR3 sequences, with 20% to 25% found just once. The data also belong to a second study, concerning T cells of mothers and their children.

Sequenced sample: blood. Receptor source: a girl aged 2-10 years in good health.

The V call is TRBV29-1, the J call TRBJ2-3; D not resolved. Germline V lookup: CDR1 SQVTM, CDR2 ANQGSEA. Trimming took off 2 bases at V and 6 bases at J, with 9 bases between the two ends. CDR3 size: 12 residues. CDR3 region: CSVEMQADTQYF. DNA for the CDR3: TGCAGCGTTGAAATGCAAGCGGATACGCAGTATTTT.

The chain employs TRBV27 and TRBJ2-5, with 9 bases that match TRBD2. The last part of the DNA fits TRBJ2-7 better; the J call may be wrong. CDR1 is MNHEY, CDR2 SMNVEV, per germline (reference sequence). This CDR3 has 16 amino acids. CDR3: CASSSPRRGGSYEQYF. The CDR3 DNA reads TGTGCCAGCAGTTCCCCTAGGCGGGGGGGCTCCTACGAGCAGTACTTC.

The V call is TRBV6-1, the J call TRBJ2-2; 7 bases match TRBD2. With V trimmed by 6 bases and J by 5 bases, 6 bases remained unmatched. This CDR3 region has 14 residues. The V gene's germline CDR1 is MNHNS and CDR2 SASEGT. The CDR3 sequence is CASSWGGETGELFF. The CDR3 DNA is TGTGCCAGCAGCTGGGGGGGGGAAACCGGGGAGCTGTTTTTT.

This chain joins TRBV4-3 and TRBJ2-7; a possible D gene is TRBD2 (5 bases). This CDR3 is built from 15 residues. V lost 0 bases and J 6 bases, leaving 15 bases between the germline ends. Germline V gene lookup returns CDR1 LGHNA and CDR2 YSLEER. The CDR3 spells CASSQEPGKEGEQYF. The CDR3 bases are TGCGCCAGCAGCCAAGAACCGGGGAAAGAGGGCGAGCAGTACTTC.

A few counts support this clonotype. This sequence joins TRBV6-9 and TRBJ2-5; no clear D gene. V lost 4 bases to trimming and J lost 6 bases, with 12 bases between them. CDR1 MNHGY and CDR2 SVAAGI come from the germline V gene. The CDR3 consists of 13 residues. The CDR3 DNA sequence: TGTGCCAGCAGTTGGAACTGCGTGCAGACCCAGTACTTC. This encodes CASSWNCVQTQYF.

V is TRBV7-2 and J is TRBJ1-2; D is perhaps TRBD1 (5 bases). The CDR3 covers 15 residues. Germline-derived CDR1 and CDR2 are SGHTA and FQGNSA. V lost 5 bases to trimming and J lost 8 bases, with 21 bases between them. The CDR3 region is CASSQRGGREKGYTF. As DNA, the CDR3 is TGTGCCAGCAGCCAAAGGGGAGGCAGAGAGAAGGGCTACACCTTC. Using reference TRBV7-2 and TRBJ1-2 for the parts outside the CDR3, the full variable domain is GAGVSQSPSNKVTEKGKDVELRCDPISGHTALYWYRQSLGQGLEFLIYFQGNSAPDKSGLPSDRFSAERTGGSVSTLTIQRTQQEDSAVYLCASSQRGGREKGYTFGSGTRLTVV.

J is TRBJ2-1 and V is TRBV11-3; possibly TRBD1 or TRBD2 for D (5 bases each). V was trimmed by 5 bases and J by 9 bases, leaving 14 bases between them. This CDR3 has 13 amino acids. Germline CDR1 SGHNT, CDR2 YENEEA. The CDR3 DNA sequence: TGTGCCAGCAGCCCCAGGGAGTGGCCTGAGCAGTTCTTC. Translation gives CASSPREWPEQFF. Drawing the rest from reference TRBV11-3 and TRBJ2-1, the complete variable domain is EAGVVQSPRYKIIEKKQPVAFWCNPISGHNTLYWYLQNLGQGPELLIRYENEEAVDDSQLPKDRFSAERLKGVDSTLKIQPAELGDSAVYLCASSPREWPEQFFGPGTRLTVL.

In the case of this clonotype: This likely comes from a read error, as the CDR3 has no conserved phenylalanine or tryptophan at its end. The J gene is TRBJ1-1, the V gene TRBV12-3 or TRBV12-4; tentatively, D is TRBD1 (5 bases). The V end was cut by 5 bases, the J end by 0 bases, with 16 bases between. The CDR3 spans 16 residues. This CDR3 is CASSPGTGKMNTEAFS. DNA for the CDR3: TGTGCCAGCAGTCCGGGAACAGGAAAGATGAACACTGAAGCTTTCTCT.

The V gene is TRBV9, the J gene TRBJ2-3; perhaps TRBD1 as D (6 bases). The V gene's germline CDR1 is SGDLS and CDR2 YYNGEE. CDR3 length: 14 amino acids. The V end was cut by 2 bases, the J end by 2 bases, with 9 bases between. The CDR3 loop reads CASSVDSATDTQYF. The CDR3 coding sequence is TGTGCCAGCAGCGTGGACAGTGCCACAGATACGCAGTATTTT.

The J gene is TRBJ1-2, the V gene TRBV11-2; no firm D call. CDR1 is SGHAT and CDR2 is FQNNGV in the germline V gene. CDR3 length: 14 residues. V gave up 5 bases and J gave up 6 bases, with 16 bases separating them. The CDR3 bases are TGTGCCAGCAGCCCAAGGAGTCCTTCAAATGGCTACACCTTC. It specifies CASSPRSPSNGYTF.

The CDR3 here is CSAGRLMEETQYF. The CDR3 DNA is TGCAGCGCGGGGCGGCTCATGGAAGAGACCCAGTACTTC. This chain connects TRBV29-1 to TRBJ2-7; D tentatively fits TRBD1 or TRBD2 (5 bases each). TRBJ2-5 explains the end of the DNA better; the J call may be wrong. The CDR3 sequence is 13 residues long. Germline-derived CDR1 and CDR2 are SQVTM and ANQGSEA.

Only a few counts were recorded for this clonotype. The chain is built from TRBV3-1 and TRBJ2-7, with D tentatively TRBD1 (7 bases). V shed 0 bases and J shed 3 bases, with 12 bases lying between them. Germline V gene sequence: CDR1 LGHDT, CDR2 YNNKEL (reference sequence). This CDR3 comprises 15 residues. The CDR3: CASSQEEGAIYEQYF. Written as DNA, the CDR3 is TGTGCCAGCAGCCAAGAGGAGGGGGCGATCTACGAGCAGTACTTC.

As for this clonotype: An end of the junction does not agree with germline; a read error may underlie this. The rearrangement uses TRBV12-3 or TRBV12-4 and TRBJ2-7, with a weak D call TRBD1 (5 bases). The CDR3 extends over 12 amino acids. The CDR3 region is CASSLGHNEQYF. As DNA, the CDR3 is TGTGCCAGCAGCTTAGGACACAACGAGCAGTACTTC.

This clonotype was detected many times. V usage is TRBV11-2 and J usage is TRBJ1-6; 9 nucleotides agree with TRBD1. Germline CDR1 is SGHAT and CDR2 is FQNNGV. This CDR3 comprises 16 residues. Unmatched junction bases numbered 17, after V lost 4 bases and J lost 16 bases. The CDR3 is CASSYEAGTGSSSLHF. CDR3 coding DNA: TGTGCCAGCAGCTACGAAGCCGGGACAGGGAGCAGTAGTCTCCACTTT.

This sequence joins TRBV12-3 or TRBV12-4 and TRBJ2-3; weak D call: TRBD1 (5 bases). There are 14 residues in the CDR3. Trimming pared 5 bases from V and 3 bases from J, leaving 12 bases between. CDR3 coding DNA: TGTGCCAGCAGTCCCCATGGGGCGACAGATACGCAGTATTTT. It specifies CASSPHGATDTQYF.

There are a few counts of this clonotype. J is TRBJ2-3 and V is TRBV10-3; TRBD1 matches 8 bases. V lost 11 bases to trimming and J lost 3 bases; unmatched junction nucleotides: 7. Germline assignment: CDR1 ENHRY and CDR2 SYGVKD. The CDR3 is 13 amino acids. The CDR3 sequence: CAVRQGITDTQYF. In DNA form, the CDR3 reads TGTGCCGTACGACAGGGGATAACAGATACGCAGTATTTT.

This chain uses TRBV5-6 with TRBJ2-1; 8 bases line up with TRBD2. Unmatched junction bases numbered 12, after V lost 3 bases and J lost 7 bases. Germline V CDR1 and CDR2: SGHDT, YYEEEE. The CDR3 loop spans 16 amino acids. The DNA for the CDR3 is TGTGCCAGCAGCTGGGGGGCAGCGGGAGTGAGGAATGAGCAGTTCTTC. It codes for CASSWGAAGVRNEQFF. The full variable domain, rest sourced from reference TRBV5-6 and TRBJ2-1, is DAGVTQSPTHLIKTRGQQVTLRCSPKSGHDTVSWYQQALGQGPQFIFQYYEEEERQRGNFPDRFSGHQFPNYSSELNVNALLLGDSALYLCASSWGAAGVRNEQFFGPGTRLTVL.

The chain combines TRBV7-8 with TRBJ2-1, with D perhaps assigned TRBD1 or TRBD2 (5 bases each). The DNA matches TRBJ2-7 better at its end, which makes the J call doubtful. This CDR3 region has 15 residues. Germline V lookup: CDR1 SGHVS, CDR2 FQNEAQ. The CDR3 DNA follows: TGTGCCAGCAGCTCACGGGACCGCCAGTCCTACGAGCAGTACTTC. It encodes CASSSRDRQSYEQYF.

The chain joins TRBV4-2 to TRBJ2-7, with D possibly matching TRBD2 (6 bases). V was shortened by 1 base and J by 2 bases, with 15 bases between the two germline ends. Germline V lookup: CDR1 LGHNA, CDR2 YNFKEQ. The CDR3 spans 16 residues. Here the CDR3 reads CASSQARERTTYEQYF. CDR3 DNA: TGTGCCAGCAGCCAAGCTCGGGAGCGAACCACCTACGAGCAGTACTTC.

This clonotype came up a few times. V and J are TRBV29-1 and TRBJ1-4; 9 positions match TRBD1. CDR1 and CDR2 from the germline V gene are SQVTM and ANQGSEA. The CDR3 has 14 residues. The ends lost 6 bases at V and 7 bases at J; junction bases unmatched: 9. The CDR3 DNA reads as TGCAGCGTCATAACAGCGGGACAGGGTGAAAAACTGTTTTTT. Amino acids: CSVITAGQGEKLFF.

This chain joins TRBV5-4 and TRBJ2-5; D uncertain. Trimming shortened V by 4 bases and J by 2 bases, and 6 bases separated the two germline ends. The CDR3 runs to 12 residues. Germline CDR1 is SGHNT and CDR2 is YYREEE (reference sequence). The CDR3 region has the DNA TGTGCCAGCAGCCACGTTCAAGAGACCCAGTACTTC. Translation: CASSHVQETQYF.

The chain links TRBV12-3 or TRBV12-4 to TRBJ2-7; D is unclear. CDR3 length: 15 amino acids. The V end was cut by 3 bases, the J end by 5 bases, with 17 bases between. The CDR3 region has the DNA TGTGCCAGCAGTTTCCGACGAGCACTCACCCACGAGCAGTACTTC. Protein product: CASSFRRALTHEQYF.

The chain joins TRBV7-8 to TRBJ2-3; 12 bases align to TRBD2. The CDR3 length is 18 residues. Trimming at V came to 5 bases and at J to 1 base, leaving 10 bases not matched to a gene. The germline V gene has CDR1 SGHVS and CDR2 FQNEAQ. The chain's CDR3 is CASSLFRLAGARTDTQYF. As DNA, the CDR3 is TGTGCCAGCAGCCTTTTCCGACTAGCGGGAGCCCGCACAGATACGCAGTATTTT.

The chain joins TRBV11-2 to TRBJ2-4, with D perhaps matching TRBD2 (6 bases). With 4 bases removed from V and 2 bases from J, the gap between germline ends came to 24 bases. The CDR3 runs to 19 residues. CDR1 SGHAT and CDR2 FQNNGV come from the germline V gene. CDR3 bases: TGTGCCAGCAGCTCGTTGATGGGACTTCCCGCTGGGTCCAAAAACATTCAGTACTTC. Translation gives CASSSLMGLPAGSKNIQYF.

The chain employs TRBV12-5 and TRBJ2-7; D may be TRBD2 (5 bases). The germline CDR1 and CDR2 sequences are LGHNT and FRNRAP. Trimming stripped 7 bases from V and 4 bases from J, with 14 bases between. This CDR3 has 13 amino acids. In DNA, the CDR3 is TGTGCTAGTGCCGAGGGTAATCAATACGAGCAGTACTTC. Translated: CASAEGNQYEQYF.

This clonotype was seen more than once but under ten times. The chain carries TRBV7-9 and TRBJ2-3; 9 nucleotides align to TRBD1. J gave up 0 bases and V 5 bases, and 12 bases lay outside the gene matches. Germline V gives CDR1 SEHNR, CDR2 FQNEAQ (reference sequence). This CDR3 spans 18 amino acids. DNA for the CDR3: TGTGCCAGCAGCCATCTTAGCGTCGGGACAGGGAGCACAGATACGCAGTATTTT. Translation gives CASSHLSVGTGSTDTQYF.

This clonotype was recorded a few times. The chain uses TRBV7-3 and TRBJ2-1; possibly TRBD1 for D (5 bases). Trimming took off 2 bases at V and 5 bases at J, with 16 bases between the two ends. Germline V gene sequence: CDR1 SGHTA, CDR2 FQGTGA. The CDR3 covers 16 residues. DNA for the CDR3: TGTGCCAGCAGCTTATGGGTAGGGGAAACCCACAATGAGCAGTTCTTC. As protein: CASSLWVGETHNEQFF.

This clonotype came up a few times. CDR3 protein: CSVFGGHGVSYEQYF. The CDR3 DNA is TGCAGCGTTTTTGGGGGGCATGGGGTGTCTTACGAGCAGTACTTC. The chain links TRBV29-1 to TRBJ2-7; possibly TRBD1 or TRBD2 for D (6 bases each). The CDR3 is made up of 15 amino acids. Trimming stripped 5 bases from V and 4 bases from J, with 21 bases between. In germline, CDR1 is SQVTM, CDR2 ANQGSEA.

The chain uses TRBV20-1 and TRBJ1-2; no firm D call. Trimming stripped 6 bases from V and 8 bases from J, with 10 bases between. The CDR3 consists of 10 residues. The germline CDR1 and CDR2 sequences are DFQATT and SNEGSKA (reference sequence). CDR3 residues: CSAVLDGYTF. In DNA, the CDR3 is TGCAGTGCCGTGTTGGACGGCTACACCTTC.